The rows below give T cell receptor beta chains drawn from one sample of a study of shared clonotypes between healthy human individuals. Produced via immunoSEQ multiplex PCR; TCRdb's table is partial and in-frame only. Among roughly 2.5 million clones listed, 90% to 95% were seen once. Source material: naive CD4+ T cells sorted from blood. The receptors originated from a man aged 18 to 30 in good health. Both conserved end residues are part of each CDR3. D genes are given only for firm matches. The size of a clone is reported for some rows only, either as once, few or many, or as a class for expanded clones.

V: TRBV25-1
D: NA
J: TRBJ2-2
size: NA
CDR3: CASIKSTGELFF
DNA: TGTGCCAGCATTAAAAGTACCGGGGAGCTGTTTTTT

V: TRBV14
D: NA
J: TRBJ1-2
size: few
CDR3: CASSQDSGRRTYGYTF
DNA: TGTGCCAGCAGCCAAGATAGTGGTCGGCGGACGTATGGCTACACCTTC

V: TRBV6-5
D: TRBD1
J: TRBJ1-1
size: NA
CDR3: CASSKRQGRAEAFF
DNA: TGTGCCAGCAGTAAACGACAGGGGAGAGCTGAAGCTTTCTTT

V: TRBV27
D: TRBD1
J: TRBJ1-1
size: NA
CDR3: CASRDQPGQGIRAFF
DNA: TGTGCCAGCAGGGACCAACCGGGACAGGGTATCCGAGCTTTCTTT

V: TRBV25-1
D: TRBD2
J: TRBJ2-7
size: once
CDR3: CASSKPSGSSYEQYF
DNA: TGTGCCAGCAGTAAGCCTAGCGGGAGCTCCTACGAGCAGTACTTC

V: TRBV6-5
D: TRBD1
J: TRBJ2-3
size: NA
CDR3: CASTVDRGETDTQYF
DNA: TGTGCCAGCACCGTGGACAGGGGAGAAACAGATACGCAGTATTTT

V: TRBV5-6
D: TRBD1
J: TRBJ2-1
size: NA
CDR3: CASSYGQGENNEQFF
DNA: TGTGCCAGCAGTTACGGACAGGGGGAAAACAATGAGCAGTTCTTC

V: TRBV19
D: NA
J: TRBJ1-5
size: NA
CDR3: CASSLRPSNQPQHF
DNA: TGTGCCAGTAGCCTCCGGCCGAGCAATCAGCCCCAGCATTTT

V: TRBV7-9
D: TRBD2
J: TRBJ2-7
size: NA
CDR3: CASSSGGQSGQYF
DNA: TGTGCCAGCAGCTCGGGGGGGCAAAGTGGGCAGTACTTC

V: TRBV18
D: NA
J: TRBJ2-3
size: NA
CDR3: CASSPRGTSLADTQYF
DNA: TGTGCCAGCTCACCACGTGGTACTAGCCTCGCAGATACGCAGTATTTT

V: TRBV28
D: TRBD1
J: TRBJ2-5
size: NA
CDR3: CASNQDRGETQYF
DNA: TGTGCCAGCAACCAAGACAGGGGAGAGACCCAGTACTTC

V: TRBV10-1
D: NA
J: TRBJ1-4
size: NA
CDR3: CASSPGTSSEKLFF
DNA: TGCGCCAGCAGCCCCGGGACATCTAGTGAAAAACTGTTTTTT

V: TRBV19
D: NA
J: TRBJ1-1
size: NA
CDR3: CASVGGGKGTNTEAFF
DNA: TGTGCCAGCGTTGGGGGGGGAAAGGGCACGAACACTGAAGCTTTCTTT

V: TRBV28
D: NA
J: TRBJ1-6
size: NA
CDR3: CASSLPRGALHF
DNA: TGTGCCAGCAGTCTTCCTCGGGGGGCCCTCCACTTT

V: TRBV5-4
D: NA
J: TRBJ2-7
size: NA
CDR3: CASSSWARGPYEQYF
DNA: TGTGCCAGCAGCTCATGGGCAAGGGGCCCCTACGAGCAGTACTTC

V: TRBV5-6
D: NA
J: TRBJ2-1
size: NA
CDR3: CASSFPTKAVGWYNEQFF
DNA: TGTGCCAGCAGCTTTCCTACCAAAGCGGTAGGATGGTACAATGAGCAGTTCTTC

V: TRBV6-5
D: NA
J: TRBJ1-6
size: NA
CDR3: CASSYLQGDSPLHF
DNA: TGTGCCAGCAGTTATTTACAGGGTGATTCACCCCTCCACTTT

V: TRBV6-1
D: NA
J: TRBJ2-2
size: NA
CDR3: CASSEQGGLGELFF
DNA: TGTGCCAGCAGTGAACAGGGGGGCCTCGGGGAGCTGTTTTTT

V: TRBV5-1
D: TRBD1
J: TRBJ2-5
size: NA
CDR3: CASSLEGTGRETQYF
DNA: TGCGCCAGCAGCTTGGAGGGGACAGGGAGGGAGACCCAGTACTTC

V: TRBV5-6
D: NA
J: TRBJ2-1
size: NA
CDR3: CASSLSRRGNEQFF
DNA: TGTGCCAGCAGCTTATCGCGTCGGGGCAATGAGCAGTTCTTC

V: TRBV5-1
D: NA
J: TRBJ2-7
size: NA
CDR3: CASNGRGPGTEQYF
DNA: TGCGCCAGCAACGGTAGGGGTCCGGGGACCGAGCAGTACTTC

V: TRBV12-5
D: NA
J: TRBJ2-3
size: NA
CDR3: CASGLQGADTQYF
DNA: TGTGCTAGTGGTTTGCAGGGCGCAGATACGCAGTATTTT

V: TRBV5-1
D: TRBD1
J: TRBJ2-7
size: NA
CDR3: CASRLGLGQGAREQYF
DNA: TGCGCCAGCAGACTAGGACTTGGACAGGGGGCGCGAGAGCAGTACTTC

V: TRBV5-6
D: NA
J: TRBJ1-2
size: NA
CDR3: CASSVPPQRGYTF
DNA: TGTGCCAGCAGCGTCCCCCCCCAACGCGGCTACACCTTC

V: TRBV7-6
D: NA
J: TRBJ2-1
size: once
CDR3: CASSQAEGHEQFF
DNA: TGTGCCAGCAGCCAGGCAGAGGGCCATGAGCAGTTCTTC

V: TRBV5-1
D: NA
J: TRBJ2-2
size: NA
CDR3: CASSLGRTSNTGELFF
DNA: TGCGCCAGCAGCTTGGGTCGGACTTCGAACACCGGGGAGCTGTTTTTT

V: TRBV19
D: TRBD2
J: TRBJ2-7
size: once
CDR3: CASSIGEGSIYEQYF
DNA: TGTGCCAGTAGTATAGGGGAGGGTAGCATCTACGAGCAGTACTTC

V: TRBV4-1
D: NA
J: TRBJ1-2
size: NA
CDR3: CASSQDPQGYTIYGYTF
DNA: TGCGCCAGCAGCCAAGACCCCCAGGGTTACACCATTTATGGCTACACCTTC

V: TRBV10-1
D: NA
J: TRBJ1-3
size: NA
CDR3: CASSESGGSGNTIYF
DNA: TGCGCCAGCAGTGAGTCGGGGGGCTCTGGAAACACCATATATTTT

V: TRBV6-1
D: NA
J: TRBJ2-1
size: NA
CDR3: CASSFLNEQFF
DNA: TGTGCCAGCAGTTTCTTAAATGAGCAGTTCTTC

V: TRBV4-1
D: NA
J: TRBJ2-3
size: NA
CDR3: CASSPLYSPPADTQYF
DNA: TGCGCCAGCAGCCCTCTTTATAGCCCCCCGGCAGATACGCAGTATTTT

V: TRBV7-9
D: NA
J: TRBJ2-7
size: NA
CDR3: CASSLTSLNEQYF
DNA: TGTGCCAGCAGTCTAACTTCATTAAACGAGCAGTACTTC

V: TRBV2
D: NA
J: TRBJ1-5
size: NA
CDR3: CASTVDGGGKPQHF
DNA: TGTGCCAGCACTGTGGACGGCGGGGGTAAGCCCCAGCATTTT

V: TRBV6-6
D: NA
J: TRBJ2-4
size: NA
CDR3: CASAQHENIQYF
DNA: TGTGCCAGCGCCCAGCATGAAAACATTCAGTACTTC

V: TRBV4-3
D: TRBD2
J: TRBJ2-2
size: NA
CDR3: CASSQELAGTNTGELFF
DNA: TGCGCCAGCAGCCAAGAACTAGCGGGGACGAACACCGGGGAGCTGTTTTTT

V: TRBV7-3
D: NA
J: TRBJ2-6
size: NA
CDR3: CASSSRGGANVLTF
DNA: TGTGCCAGCAGCTCGCGAGGTGGGGCCAACGTCCTGACTTTC

V: TRBV2
D: NA
J: TRBJ2-5
size: NA
CDR3: CASSKAHGTQYF
DNA: TGTGCCAGCAGCAAAGCCCACGGGACCCAGTACTTC

V: TRBV29-1
D: NA
J: TRBJ2-3
size: NA
CDR3: CSVPEGGVTDTQYF
DNA: TGCAGCGTTCCCGAGGGGGGGGTCACAGATACGCAGTATTTT

V: TRBV5-1
D: TRBD1
J: TRBJ1-3
size: NA
CDR3: CASSGTGAQGNTIYF
DNA: TGCGCCAGCAGCGGAACAGGGGCCCAGGGAAACACCATATATTTT

V: TRBV14
D: NA
J: TRBJ2-3
size: once
CDR3: CASNVGRADTQYF
DNA: TGTGCCAGCAATGTAGGGCGGGCAGATACGCAGTATTTT

V: TRBV9
D: NA
J: TRBJ2-2
size: NA
CDR3: CASSVRGPGANTGELFF
DNA: TGTGCCAGCAGCGTACGAGGTCCTGGAGCGAACACCGGGGAGCTGTTTTTT

V: TRBV27
D: NA
J: TRBJ1-5
size: NA
CDR3: CASSLRAGYSNQPQHF
DNA: TGTGCCAGCAGTTTAAGGGCAGGGTATAGCAATCAGCCCCAGCATTTT

V: TRBV5-1
D: NA
J: TRBJ2-3
size: NA
CDR3: CASSLAAVDTQYF
DNA: TGCGCCAGCAGCTTGGCCGCGGTGGATACGCAGTATTTT

V: TRBV7-9
D: TRBD1
J: TRBJ1-1
size: NA
CDR3: CASSPLQGATEAFF
DNA: TGTGCCAGCAGCCCGCTTCAGGGGGCCACTGAAGCTTTCTTT

V: TRBV10-3
D: TRBD2
J: TRBJ2-7
size: NA
CDR3: CAISESVLAGGRYEQYF
DNA: TGTGCCATCAGTGAGTCCGTACTAGCGGGAGGCAGATACGAGCAGTACTTC

V: TRBV7-8
D: TRBD2
J: TRBJ2-2
size: NA
CDR3: CASRYRGTSGNTGELFF
DNA: TGTGCCAGCAGATATAGGGGTACTAGCGGGAACACCGGGGAGCTGTTTTTT

V: TRBV5-4
D: TRBD2
J: TRBJ2-5
size: NA
CDR3: CASSLAGGGSQYF
DNA: TGTGCCAGCAGCTTGGCCGGCGGGGGGTCCCAGTACTTC

V: TRBV18
D: TRBD1
J: TRBJ2-2
size: NA
CDR3: CASSPPGTGPTGELFF
DNA: TGTGCCAGCTCACCTCCCGGGACAGGGCCCACCGGGGAGCTGTTTTTT

V: TRBV4-1
D: NA
J: TRBJ1-5
size: NA
CDR3: CASSQEAGYSNQPQHF
DNA: TGCGCCAGCAGCCAGGAAGCAGGGTATAGCAATCAGCCCCAGCATTTT